This note documents a single TCR beta chain sequence. The data are from a study of regulatory T cells in long-lasting Graves disease. Indicated time point: newly diagnosed GD, antithyroid drugs for less than 3 months. From PBMCs, RNA was extracted and then used to make the TCR library. V dropped 1 base and J dropped 2; count of bases not matched to a gene: 3. Germline assignment: CDR1 SEHNR and CDR2 FQNEAQ (reference sequence). The CDR3 is 16 amino acids. Libraries of TCR beta came from iRepertoire HTBI primers plus Arm-PCR of CDR3 regions. As originally analysed: Samples collectively showed 62 TRBV and approximately 15 TRBJ segments. MiXCR, run by TCRdb on the multiplex PCR reads, gives a single entry per CDR3 protein. The V and J calls follow TCRdb's processing rather than the paper's. The sample has about 500,000 distinct CDR3 sequences, approximately 12% seen once. This sample was shared with a second study, whose subject was T cells in Graves' hyperthyroidism and ophthalmopathy.

The chain couples TRBV7-9 to TRBJ1-4, with TRBD1 matching 8 bases. The sequencing used peripheral blood mononuclear cells (PBMCs), collected at new diagnosis, from a patient treated with antithyroid drugs. The clonotype comes from a woman aged 30 to 39 with Graves disease. The CDR3 here is CASSLDQGATNEKLFF. The CDR3 nucleotides read TGTGCCAGCAGCTTAGACCAGGGGGCGACTAATGAAAAACTGTTTTTT.